Presented here are 24 T cell receptor beta chains from one specimen sequenced in a study of blood T cell repertoires in COVID-19 (dated by TCRdb to 2018 to 2020). Library method: the immunoSEQ multiplex PCR assay. TCRdb re-hosts the immuneACCESS table, in-frame sequences only. Its copies lack some clones; in the studies checked, an unresolved V gene accounts for under half of them, and the cause for the rest is not known. The table for this sample lists about 270,000 clones; 85% of them were counted only once. The ten top clones hold roughly 13% of the sample. Sequencing was carried out using peripheral blood. Every receptor here comes from a human donor in a cohort sampled during active COVID-19.

The V gene is TRBV9, the J gene TRBJ2-7; 7 positions match TRBD1. Looked up from germline, CDR1 is SGDLS and CDR2 is YYNGEE. V lost 4 bases and J lost 0; bases outside the gene matches: 10. The CDR3 runs to 16 residues. For the CDR3, the DNA is TGTGCCAGCAGCTCTCATACAGGGGAACCCTCCTACGAGCAGTACTTC. This sequence encodes CASSSHTGEPSYEQYF.

The V and J genes are TRBV7-9 and TRBJ2-1; possible D gene TRBD1, 6 bases. Trimming stripped 1 base from V and 10 bases from J, with 14 bases between. The CDR3 has 14 amino acids. Germline values: CDR1 SEHNR, CDR2 FQNEAQ (reference sequence). The CDR3: CASSLGSTGREQFF. The DNA for the CDR3 is TGTGCCAGCAGCTTAGGATCGACAGGCAGGGAGCAGTTCTTC. The variable domain in full, completed from reference TRBV7-9 and TRBJ2-1, reads DTGVSQNPRHKITKRGQNVTFRCDPISEHNRLYWYRQTLGQGPEFLTYFQNEAQLEKSRLLSDRFSAERPKGSFSTLEIQRTEQGDSAMYLCASSLGSTGREQFFGPGTRLTVL.

V is TRBV19 and J is TRBJ2-6, with D maybe TRBD2 (5 bases). The V gene's germline CDR1 is LNHDA and CDR2 SQIVND (reference sequence). This CDR3 region has 13 residues. Deletions cut 5 bases from V and 4 bases from J, with 6 bases between. The CDR3 DNA reads as TGTGCCAGTAGTGGGGAGGGGGCCAACGTCCTGACTTTC. This translates into CASSGEGANVLTF.

The chain is built from TRBV7-9 and TRBJ2-1; weak D call: TRBD2 (6 bases). Germline lookup yields CDR1 SEHNR and CDR2 FQNEAQ (reference sequence). The CDR3 spans 14 residues. Trimming took 2 bases from V and 9 from J, leaving 14 bases between them. The CDR3 loop is CASSLQGMRGEQFF. CDR3 nucleotides: TGTGCCAGCAGCTTACAGGGTATGCGGGGTGAGCAGTTCTTC.

The chain recombines TRBV7-2 with TRBJ1-5, with D maybe TRBD1 (5 bases). The CDR3 totals 13 residues. Germline V lookup: CDR1 SGHTA, CDR2 FQGNSA. V was pared by 2 bases and J by 9 bases, with 11 bases between. The CDR3 sequence is CASSLTPDRPQHF. The CDR3 nucleotides read TGTGCCAGCAGCTTAACTCCAGACAGGCCCCAGCATTTT.

This clone turned up a few times. The chain couples TRBV27 to TRBJ2-1; 14 nucleotides align to TRBD2. V was pared by 4 bases and J by 9 bases, with 11 bases of the junction left unmatched. The CDR3 covers 17 residues. CDR1 is MNHEY, CDR2 SMNVEV, per germline (reference sequence). The CDR3: CASSSPGLAGGKSEQFF. The CDR3 region has the DNA TGTGCCAGCAGTTCCCCCGGACTAGCGGGAGGAAAAAGTGAGCAGTTCTTC.

The chain uses TRBV29-1 and TRBJ2-7; the match to TRBD2 covers 8 bases. CDR1 is SQVTM and CDR2 is ANQGSEA in the germline V gene. The CDR3 sequence is 11 residues long. Unmatched junction bases numbered 6, after V lost 8 bases and J lost 6 bases. The CDR3 region is CSFLRGGEQYF. The CDR3 coding sequence is TGCAGCTTCCTTCGGGGGGGCGAGCAGTACTTC.

The chain uses TRBV12-3 or TRBV12-4 and TRBJ2-7, with a tentative D call TRBD2 (6 bases). The V end was cut by 3 bases, the J end by 7 bases, with 13 bases between. CDR3 length equals 13 residues. This CDR3 is CASSFILASEQYF. As DNA, the CDR3 is TGTGCCAGCAGTTTCATACTAGCCAGTGAGCAGTACTTC.

The chain carries TRBV7-2 and TRBJ1-1; D is possibly TRBD1 (5 bases). Between the trimmed V and J ends, which lost 2 bases and 4 bases, there was a span of 8 bases. There are 13 residues in the CDR3. Germline V gene lookup returns CDR1 SGHTA and CDR2 FQGNSA. The CDR3 bases are TGTGCCAGCAGCTTACAGGGTGGCACTGAAGCTTTCTTT. The encoded protein is CASSLQGGTEAFF. The complete variable domain, with remaining parts taken from reference TRBV7-2 and TRBJ1-1, reads GAGVSQSPSNKVTEKGKDVELRCDPISGHTALYWYRQSLGQGLEFLIYFQGNSAPDKSGLPSDRFSAERTGGSVSTLTIQRTQQEDSAVYLCASSLQGGTEAFFGQGTRLTVV.

The chain uses TRBV6-1 and TRBJ2-2; 7 nucleotides agree with TRBD1. Losses at the gene ends were 3 bases for V and 0 bases for J; bases not matched to a gene: 10. The CDR3 runs to 18 residues. From germline, CDR1 is MNHNS and CDR2 SASEGT. Here the CDR3 reads CASSDKTGSPTNTGELFF. The CDR3 DNA reads TGTGCCAGCAGTGATAAGACAGGGAGCCCTACGAACACCGGGGAGCTGTTTTTT.

This clone showed up just once. Here the CDR3 DNA reads TGCGCCAGCTTTGGCTCAGCGGGAGTTGAAGATGAGCAGTTCTTC. Its protein is CASFGSAGVEDEQFF. The gene calls are TRBV5-1 and TRBJ2-1; TRBD2 matches 8 bases. Germline CDR1 SGHRS, CDR2 YFSETQ. Trimming took 7 bases from V and 8 from J; bases not matched to a gene: 14. CDR3 size: 15 residues.

The V call is TRBV5-1, the J call TRBJ2-1; 10 bases match TRBD2. Germline V gene data show CDR1 as SGHRS and CDR2 as YFSETQ. This CDR3 spans 18 amino acids. V was clipped by 0 bases and J by 7 bases; unmatched bases: 13. CDR3 bases: TGCGCCAGCAGCTTGGACATGGCCAGCGGGAGGGCCAAGAATGAGCAGTTCTTC. Protein sequence: CASSLDMASGRAKNEQFF.

The V call is TRBV4-1, the J call TRBJ2-3; tentatively, D is TRBD2 (6 bases). V lost 3 bases and J 8 bases, leaving 18 bases between the germline ends. Germline values: CDR1 MGHRA, CDR2 YSYEKL. This CDR3 has 15 amino acids. CDR3 bases: TGCGCCAGCAGCCAGGCGAGGACTAACCAGGGTACGCAGTATTTT. This encodes CASSQARTNQGTQYF.

This clone was seen a single time. This chain connects TRBV11-2 to TRBJ2-5; 12 positions agree with TRBD2. The J segment lost 6 bases and the V segment lost 1 base, leaving 6 bases of the junction unmatched. Germline values: CDR1 SGHAT, CDR2 FQNNGV. CDR3 length: 16 amino acids. The CDR3 is CASSLGPSGRGKTQYF. In nucleotides, the CDR3 is TGTGCCAGCAGCTTAGGGCCTAGCGGGAGGGGGAAGACCCAGTACTTC.

The chain recombines TRBV7-7 with TRBJ2-2; D is perhaps TRBD1 (6 bases). With 5 bases removed from V and 3 bases from J, the gap between germline ends came to 10 bases. Germline loops: CDR1 SSHAT, CDR2 FNYEAQ (reference sequence). The CDR3 covers 14 residues. CDR3 sequence reads: CASSTWTDTGELFF. CDR3 sequence (DNA): TGTGCCAGCAGCACGTGGACAGACACCGGGGAGCTGTTTTTT.

The chain couples TRBV28 to TRBJ2-5, with 8 bases identical to TRBD2. The CDR3 loop spans 13 amino acids. CDR1 and CDR2 from the germline V gene are MDHEN and SYDVKM. V lost 2 bases, J lost 7 bases, and 3 bases stayed unmatched. DNA for the CDR3: TGTGCCAGCAGTTTAAGACTAGCGTGGACCCAGTACTTC. It codes for CASSLRLAWTQYF.

The CDR3 spells CASSPLAGANEQFF. In DNA, the CDR3 is TGTGCCAGTAGTCCCTTAGCGGGAGCAAATGAGCAGTTCTTC. J is TRBJ2-1 and V is TRBV19; 9 nucleotides agree with TRBD2. Germline CDR1 reads LNHDA; CDR2 reads SQIVND (reference sequence). After removal of 5 bases from V and 7 bases from J, the junction contained 6 bases not matched to a gene. The CDR3 is made up of 14 amino acids. Combining the CDR3 with reference TRBV19 and TRBJ2-1 gives the whole variable domain DGGITQSPKYLFRKEGQNVTLSCEQNLNHDAMYWYRQDPGQGLRLIYYSQIVNDFQKGDIAEGYSVSREKKESFPLTVTSAQKNPTAFYLCASSPLAGANEQFFGPGTRLTVL.

The chain joins TRBV4-2 to TRBJ1-5, with TRBD1 matching 7 bases. This CDR3 is 15 amino acids long. Germline CDR1 LGHNA, CDR2 YNFKEQ. Trimming cost V 4 bases and J 1 base; bases outside gene matches: 4. CDR3 bases: TGTGCCAGCAGCCGACGGGACAGCAGCAATCAGCCCCAGCATTTT. Encoded protein: CASSRRDSSNQPQHF.

This clone was picked up a small number of times. A single base separates this from a much larger clone, so it may be a read error. This chain links TRBV7-9 with TRBJ1-1; D is uncertain. Trimming took 0 bases from V and 1 from J, leaving 6 bases between them. Germline lookup yields CDR1 SEHNR and CDR2 FQNEAQ (reference sequence). CDR3 length equals 14 residues. The CDR3: CASSLAAGNTEAFF. CDR3 coding DNA: TGTGCCAGCAGCTTAGCGGCAGGGAACACTGAAGCTTTCTTT.

The chain couples TRBV28 to TRBJ1-1; D remains ambiguous. V was shortened by 3 bases and J by 11 bases, with 10 bases between the two germline ends. The CDR3 totals 11 residues. Germline CDR1 reads MDHEN; CDR2 reads SYDVKM. The CDR3 DNA reads TGTGCCAGCAGTTTGGGAGGGAAGGCTTTCTTT. Translated, it gives CASSLGGKAFF. The full variable domain, completed using reference TRBV28 and TRBJ1-1, is DVKVTQSSRYLVKRTGEKVFLECVQDMDHENMFWYRQDPGLGLRLIYFSYDVKMKEKGDIPEGYSVSREKKERFSLILESASTNQTSMYLCASSLGGKAFFGQGTRLTVV.

The rearrangement joins TRBV24-1 to TRBJ2-1; TRBD2 agrees at 11 bases. CDR1 KGHDR and CDR2 SFDVKD come from the germline V gene. The CDR3 has 15 residues. Trimming took 5 bases from V and 5 from J; bases not matched to a gene: 4. CDR3 protein: CATSGGLAANNEQFF. For the CDR3, the DNA is TGTGCCACCAGTGGGGGACTAGCGGCAAACAATGAGCAGTTCTTC.

V usage is TRBV19 and J usage is TRBJ2-1; TRBD1 aligns across 8 bases. CDR1 LNHDA and CDR2 SQIVND come from the germline V gene (reference sequence). The V gene end was trimmed by 3 bases and the J gene end by 4 bases; junction bases not matched to a gene: 2. This CDR3 contains 14 residues. CDR3: CASSMDRAYNEQFF. The CDR3 DNA sequence: TGTGCCAGTAGTATGGACAGGGCATACAATGAGCAGTTCTTC.

This clone was counted once. The chain combines TRBV9 with TRBJ2-2, with 8 nucleotides matching TRBD2. V lost 0 bases to trimming and J lost 1 base; unmatched junction nucleotides: 8. CDR1 is SGDLS, CDR2 YYNGEE, per germline. This CDR3 contains 18 residues. The DNA of the CDR3 is TGTGCCAGCAGCGTAGCTCCGGGGGGGACATGGAACACCGGGGAGCTGTTTTTT. This sequence encodes CASSVAPGGTWNTGELFF.

This chain connects TRBV7-9 to TRBJ2-5; D might be TRBD2 (6 bases). Trimming removed 9 bases from V and 4 bases from J, with 21 bases in between. The CDR3 has 15 residues. Germline V lookup: CDR1 SEHNR, CDR2 FQNEAQ (reference sequence). Here the CDR3 DNA reads TGTGCCAGTAGAGAAGGACAAGGAGGGAGAGAGACCCAGTACTTC. Protein product: CASREGQGGRETQYF.